This T cell receptor beta chain is from a study of blood T cell repertoires in COVID-19. Study-wide context: Some COVID-19 samples were acute and others convalescent; all came from the United States, Italy and Spain. PBMCs, B-cell-depleted T cells, or T cells were the source of the cDNA or gDNA that made up the material.

As handled by the study authors: The assay estimated nucleated cells by amplifying reference gene primers. Profiled with immunoSEQ multiplex PCR; TCRdb holds only in-frame clones, not every one. V and J calls and clone size are those listed in that table; D and trimming were worked out from the DNA. The profile shows about 24,000 clones, about 82% of them singletons. This CDR3 region has 17 residues. CDR1 MGHRA and CDR2 YSYEKL come from the germline V gene. Trimming removed 4 bases at V and 0 bases at J, with 18 bases between. The chain recombines TRBV4-1 with TRBJ1-2, with D possibly matching TRBD1 (5 bases). Sequenced sample: peripheral blood. The sequence derives from a human donor with active COVID-19. The donor label of this sample is uncertain. The CDR3 spells CASSLISMGLANYGYTF. CDR3 sequence (DNA): TGCGCCAGCAGCCTCATCTCGATGGGGCTAGCTAACTATGGCTACACCTTC.